The 13 T cell receptor beta chains presented below share a single source sample, sequenced in a study of blood T cell repertoires in COVID-19. Profiling relied on immunoSEQ multiplex PCR, and the TCRdb table lists in-frame clones only, not all of them. The data show some 270,000 clones, around 86% seen once. Sequencing was carried out using peripheral blood. Receptor source: a woman older than 75 with COVID-19, enrolled during active disease.

This clone has only a few counts. The rearrangement joins TRBV2 to TRBJ1-5; D not certain. CDR3 size: 14 residues. Germline loops: CDR1 SNHLY, CDR2 FYNNEI. With 4 bases removed from V and 3 bases from J, the gap between germline ends came to 10 bases. CDR3 region: CASSGAAFNQPQHF. CDR3 bases: TGTGCCAGCAGTGGGGCAGCTTTCAATCAGCCCCAGCATTTT.

The chain has TRBV2 and TRBJ2-5; 8 positions match TRBD1. This CDR3 region has 13 residues. Germline V gene lookup returns CDR1 SNHLY and CDR2 FYNNEI. V was pared by 9 bases and J by 5 bases, with 8 bases of the junction left unmatched. The DNA for the CDR3 is TGTGCCAGTACCCAGGACAGGGATGAGACCCAGTACTTC. Protein sequence: CASTQDRDETQYF.

The chain is built from TRBV9 and TRBJ1-3, with no clear D. The CDR3 is 15 residues long. V lost 2 bases and J 3 bases, leaving 12 bases between the germline ends. Germline V gene lookup returns CDR1 SGDLS and CDR2 YYNGEE. The CDR3 bases are TGTGCCAGCAGCGTCCAGGTGGGCATTGGAAACACCATATATTTT. It specifies CASSVQVGIGNTIYF.

The rearrangement links TRBV7-9 to TRBJ1-4; TRBD1 matches at 10 bases. The CDR3 runs 15 residues. Germline trimming cut 10 bases from V and 8 bases from J; bases unmatched to any gene: 13. Germline V gene lookup returns CDR1 SEHNR and CDR2 FQNEAQ (reference sequence). CDR3 in DNA: TGTGCCATCGGGACAGGGGTGATTAGACAGGAAAAACTGTTTTTT. This encodes CAIGTGVIRQEKLFF.

This rearrangement joins TRBV6-5 to TRBJ1-2; tentatively, D is TRBD1 (6 bases). The CDR3 runs 13 residues. V was trimmed by 5 bases and J by 8 bases, leaving 15 bases between them. CDR1 and CDR2 from the germline V gene are MNHEY and SVGAGI. DNA of the CDR3: TGTGCCAGCAGTATAACAGGGAGGGCGGGCTACACCTTC. It translates to CASSITGRAGYTF.

J is TRBJ2-1 and V is TRBV4-1, with TRBD1 matching 12 bases. Germline V gives CDR1 MGHRA, CDR2 YSYEKL. The ends lost 3 bases at V and 8 bases at J; junction bases unmatched: 5. The CDR3 totals 15 residues. DNA for the CDR3: TGCGCCAGCAGCCAGGCCGGGACAGGGGGCTATGAGCAGTTCTTC. It codes for CASSQAGTGGYEQFF.

The chain combines TRBV7-8 with TRBJ1-1; a possible D gene is TRBD1 (6 bases). This CDR3 contains 14 residues. The V end was cut by 3 bases, the J end by 3 bases, with 11 bases between. Germline assignment: CDR1 SGHVS and CDR2 FQNEAQ. CDR3 DNA: TGTGCCAGCAGCTTTTCTTCAGGGGACACTGAAGCTTTCTTT. This codes for CASSFSSGDTEAFF. The full variable domain, with the rest looked up from reference TRBV7-8 and TRBJ1-1, is GAGVSQSPRYKVAKRGQDVALRCDPISGHVSLFWYQQALGQGPEFLTYFQNEAQLDKSGLPSDRFFAERPEGSVSTLKIQRTQQEDSAVYLCASSFSSGDTEAFFGQGTRLTVV.

The V call is TRBV20-1, the J call TRBJ2-3; the D is unclear. CDR3 size: 11 residues. The germline V and J ends were trimmed by 5 bases and 0 bases, with 3 bases remaining between them. The V gene's germline CDR1 is DFQATT and CDR2 SNEGSKA (reference sequence). In nucleotides, the CDR3 is TGCAGTGCTTCTAGCACAGATACGCAGTATTTT. Protein: CSASSTDTQYF.

The chain joins TRBV11-2 to TRBJ1-1; D remains unclear. V was pared by 3 bases and J by 1 base, with 12 bases between. The CDR3 consists of 15 residues. Germline lookup yields CDR1 SGHAT and CDR2 FQNNGV. The CDR3 nucleotides read TGTGCCAGCAGCTTCCAAAGTGCCAGGAACACTGAAGCTTTCTTT. Residues: CASSFQSARNTEAFF.

The rearrangement links TRBV18 to TRBJ2-7, with 7 bases fitting TRBD1. The germline V gene encodes CDR1 KGHSH and CDR2 LQKENI. V shed 5 bases, J shed 2 bases, and the junction held 9 bases outside the gene matches. The CDR3 contains 15 residues. The CDR3 region has the DNA TGTGCCAGCTCAGAAGGACAGGTTCCTACCTACGAGCAGTACGTC. This encodes CASSEGQVPTYEQYV.

A single count supports this clone. The V call is TRBV13, the J call TRBJ2-1; 8 positions agree with TRBD1. V was clipped by 2 bases and J by 8 bases; unmatched bases: 8. The CDR3 runs 15 residues. Germline V gene sequence: CDR1 PRHDT, CDR2 FYEKMQ (reference sequence). CDR3 coding DNA: TGTGCCAGCAGCTTAATCCGAATGACAGGGGATGAGCAGTTCTTC. It yields the protein CASSLIRMTGDEQFF.

This clone has a single count. The chain combines TRBV1 with TRBJ1-2; no check of the table's D call, TRBD1, against the DNA was made. TRBV1 is designated a pseudogene. CDR3 size: 15 residues. Here the CDR3 DNA reads TGCACCAGCAGCCTGCTACAGGGTTTCCCCTATGGCTACACCTTC. Its translation is CTSSLLQGFPYGYTF.

The rearrangement links TRBV5-1 to TRBJ2-3; D is perhaps TRBD1 (5 bases). The V end was cut by 3 bases, the J end by 5 bases, with 7 bases between. CDR3 size: 12 residues. Germline loops: CDR1 SGHRS, CDR2 YFSETQ. This CDR3 is CASSSQGDTQYF. The CDR3 bases are TGCGCCAGCAGCTCTCAGGGAGATACGCAGTATTTT.